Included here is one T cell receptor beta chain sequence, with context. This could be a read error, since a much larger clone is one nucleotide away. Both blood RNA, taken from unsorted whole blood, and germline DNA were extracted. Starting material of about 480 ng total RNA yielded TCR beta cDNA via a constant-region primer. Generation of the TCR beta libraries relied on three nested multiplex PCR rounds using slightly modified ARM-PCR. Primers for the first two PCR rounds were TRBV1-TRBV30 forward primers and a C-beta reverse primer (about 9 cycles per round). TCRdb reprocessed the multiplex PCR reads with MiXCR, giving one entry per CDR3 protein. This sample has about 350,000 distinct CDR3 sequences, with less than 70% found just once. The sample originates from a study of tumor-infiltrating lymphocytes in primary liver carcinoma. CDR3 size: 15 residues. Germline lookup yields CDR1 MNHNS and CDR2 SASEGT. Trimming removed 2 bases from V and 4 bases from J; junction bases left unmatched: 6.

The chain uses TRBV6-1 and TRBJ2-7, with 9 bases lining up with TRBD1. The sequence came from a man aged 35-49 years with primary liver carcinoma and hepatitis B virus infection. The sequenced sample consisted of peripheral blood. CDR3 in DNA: TGTGCCAGCAGTGAACGTGGACAGGGGCAGTACGAGCAGTACTTC. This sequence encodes CASSERGQGQYEQYF.